One and the same sample provided the 32 T cell receptor beta chains below, sequenced in a study of T-cell reconstitution after alpha-beta-depleted transplantation in children. Preparing the TCRbeta library involved the use of unique molecular identifiers. TCRdb ran MiXCR on the PCR reads and lists one entry per CDR3 protein. This sample yields 450,000 to 600,000 distinct CDR3 sequences, of which 15% to 20% are seen a single time; 2.5% to 3.5% belongs to the top ten. The material was PBMCs from the stem cell graft donor, obtained from the stem cell graft. Source of these receptors: a human donor who donated a stem cell graft to a child with acute lymphoblastic leukemia.

In this sample, this clonotype turned up a few times. The rearrangement links TRBV20-1 to TRBJ1-4; D not certain. Germline V gene sequence: CDR1 DFQATT, CDR2 SNEGSKA (reference sequence). Trimming removed 0 bases at V and 0 bases at J, with 2 bases between. The CDR3 spans 13 residues. Here the CDR3 DNA reads TGCAGTGCTAGAGATGCAACTAATGAAAAACTGTTTTTT. Its protein is CSARDATNEKLFF.

The V and J genes are TRBV6-5 and TRBJ1-5; D remains unclear. This CDR3 is 14 amino acids long. The germline V gene encodes CDR1 MNHEY and CDR2 SVGAGI. Trimming shortened V by 2 bases and J by 2 bases, and 7 bases separated the two germline ends. The CDR3 DNA is TGTGCCAGCAGTTACGCACGGGGCAATCAGCCCCAGCATTTT. Translating it yields CASSYARGNQPQHF.

This clonotype was counted between two and nine times. The genes are TRBV12-3 or TRBV12-4 and TRBJ2-5, with D tentatively TRBD1 (5 bases). V was trimmed by 3 bases and J by 4 bases, leaving 9 bases between them. The length of the CDR3 is 13 residues. The CDR3 protein is CASSFPGLETQYF. CDR3 DNA: TGTGCCAGCAGTTTTCCAGGGCTAGAGACCCAGTACTTC.

This clonotype has just one count. The genes are TRBV30 and TRBJ2-5; D remains unclear. Germline CDR1 and CDR2: GTSNPN and SVGIG (reference sequence). The V end was cut by 3 bases, the J end by 4 bases, with 9 bases between. The CDR3 has 12 residues. CDR3 region: CAWSSIGETQYF. The CDR3 DNA sequence: TGTGCCTGGAGCAGCATTGGAGAGACCCAGTACTTC.

The chain joins TRBV7-6 to TRBJ2-7; D is possibly TRBD2 (5 bases). CDR1 is SGHVS, CDR2 FNYEAQ, per germline. The CDR3 loop spans 14 amino acids. V was clipped by 5 bases and J by 2 bases, with 13 bases between them. This chain's CDR3 is CASSRGLAPYEQYF. The CDR3 DNA sequence: TGTGCCAGCAGCCGGGGATTAGCCCCCTACGAGCAGTACTTC.

The chain links TRBV6-1 to TRBJ1-4; 9 bases agree with TRBD1. Per the germline V gene, CDR1 is MNHNS and CDR2 is SASEGT. Unmatched junction bases numbered 15, after V lost 5 bases and J lost 14 bases. The CDR3 covers 15 residues. The DNA for the CDR3 is TGTGCCAGCAGTCCGAGCGGGACAGGGTTTAGTACGCTGTTTTTT. Amino acids: CASSPSGTGFSTLFF.

This chain joins TRBV29-1 and TRBJ2-1, with no clear D. Deletions cut 4 bases from V and 1 base from J, with 11 bases between. Germline lookup yields CDR1 SQVTM and CDR2 ANQGSEA. The CDR3 consists of 14 residues. As DNA, the CDR3 is TGCAGCGTTGGAGAAGTTGGGTCCTACAATGAGCAGTTCTTC. Protein: CSVGEVGSYNEQFF.

The gene calls are TRBV6-5 and TRBJ2-1, with D unresolved. Trimming cost V 2 bases and J 2 bases, with 13 bases left between them. The CDR3 length is 16 residues. Germline V gene lookup returns CDR1 MNHEY and CDR2 SVGAGI. The CDR3 DNA reads as TGTGCCAGCAGTTACAACCGGCTTCAAACCTACAATGAGCAGTTCTTC. Translating it yields CASSYNRLQTYNEQFF.

The chain joins TRBV5-1 to TRBJ1-2; a weak D match, TRBD1 (5 bases). The CDR3 consists of 15 residues. Germline assignment: CDR1 SGHRS and CDR2 YFSETQ. V was cut by 4 bases and J by 4 bases, with 17 bases left in between. The CDR3 loop reads CASSPPEVGTYGYTF. The CDR3 region has the DNA TGCGCCAGCAGCCCCCCAGAAGTTGGGACCTATGGCTACACCTTC.

This clonotype has only a few counts. The chain has TRBV4-2 and TRBJ2-7; D not certain. V was trimmed by 0 bases and J by 2 bases, leaving 14 bases between them. This CDR3 has 16 residues. Germline V gene sequence: CDR1 LGHNA, CDR2 YNFKEQ. DNA for the CDR3: TGTGCCAGCAGCCAAGATTTGAGGTTGGGGACCTACGAGCAGTACTTC. Protein: CASSQDLRLGTYEQYF.

The chain recombines TRBV5-7 with TRBJ1-5; tentative D call: TRBD1 (6 bases). TRBV5-7 is sorted into the ORF group, with uncertain function. Deletions cut 3 bases from V and 3 bases from J, with 13 bases between. The CDR3 has 15 amino acids. The CDR3 spells CASSWMQGNNQPQHF. The CDR3 DNA follows: TGTGCCAGCAGCTGGATGCAGGGGAACAATCAGCCCCAGCATTTT.

The chain carries TRBV5-1 and TRBJ2-1, with 10 bases identical to TRBD2. In germline, CDR1 is SGHRS, CDR2 YFSETQ. V shed 4 bases, J shed 4 bases, and the junction held 8 bases outside the gene matches. CDR3 length: 16 amino acids. The CDR3 bases are TGCGCCAGCAGCCCCTTTACTAGCGGGATTTACAATGAGCAGTTCTTC. This codes for CASSPFTSGIYNEQFF.

The V and J genes are TRBV9 and TRBJ2-7; 8 positions agree with TRBD1. The germline V gene has CDR1 SGDLS and CDR2 YYNGEE. The J segment lost 3 bases and the V segment lost 4 bases, leaving 9 bases of the junction unmatched. There are 15 residues in the CDR3. The CDR3 here is CASSSQPQGDYEQYF. The CDR3 region has the DNA TGTGCCAGCAGCTCGCAGCCACAGGGGGACTACGAGCAGTACTTC.

In this sample, this clonotype turned up many times. The V and J genes are TRBV7-6 and TRBJ1-3; weak D call: TRBD1 (6 bases). V was clipped by 4 bases and J by 2 bases, with 15 bases between them. The CDR3 is 16 residues long. Germline CDR1 and CDR2: SGHVS and FNYEAQ. CDR3 amino acids: CASSSGDKAAGNTIYF. CDR3 DNA sequence: TGTGCCAGCAGCTCCGGGGACAAGGCGGCTGGAAACACCATATATTTT.

This clonotype was counted a few times. The gene calls are TRBV4-1 and TRBJ2-1, with 9 bases aligning to TRBD1. This CDR3 has 17 amino acids. CDR1 is MGHRA, CDR2 YSYEKL, per germline. With V trimmed by 1 base and J by 8 bases, 12 bases remained unmatched. The CDR3 is CASSQGRARDREDEQFF. The CDR3 DNA follows: TGCGCCAGCAGCCAAGGGAGGGCCCGGGACAGGGAGGATGAGCAGTTCTTC.

The gene calls are TRBV12-3 or TRBV12-4 and TRBJ1-4; 8 bases map to TRBD1. V lost 6 bases and J lost 8; bases outside the gene matches: 11. CDR3 length: 15 amino acids. For the CDR3, the DNA is TGTGCCAGCAGGGCAGGGGGCTCGGTGAACGAAAAACTGTTTTTT. This sequence encodes CASRAGGSVNEKLFF.

The chain couples TRBV20-1 to TRBJ2-4; 7 bases fit TRBD1. The CDR3 is 15 residues long. Germline-derived CDR1 and CDR2 are DFQATT and SNEGSKA (reference sequence). V dropped 6 bases and J dropped 0; count of bases not matched to a gene: 8. CDR3: CSANDRVAAKNIQYF. Written as DNA, the CDR3 is TGCAGTGCAAACGACAGGGTCGCAGCCAAAAACATTCAGTACTTC.

In regard to this clonotype: The germline gene is not matched at one end of the junction; a read error may be the cause. V is TRBV20-1 and J is TRBJ2-3; 16 bases align to TRBD2. This CDR3 region has 18 residues. CDR1 is DFQATT and CDR2 is SNEGSKA in the germline V gene (reference sequence). As DNA, the CDR3 is TGCTGTGCTAGAGATGGGGGGACTAGCGGGAGGGCCCCGGATACGCAGTATTTT. This encodes CCARDGGTSGRAPDTQYF.

This clonotype was counted many times. J is TRBJ1-2 and V is TRBV29-1; no clear D gene. The CDR3 has 12 residues. Trimming pared 3 bases from V and 4 bases from J, leaving 9 bases between. The germline gives CDR1 SQVTM, CDR2 ANQGSEA. The CDR3 DNA is TGCAGCGTTGAGGCCCACGGCTATGGCTACACCTTC. This translates into CSVEAHGYGYTF. The whole variable domain, filled in from reference TRBV29-1 and TRBJ1-2, reads SAVISQKPSRDICQRGTSLTIQCQVDSQVTMMFWYRQQPGQSLTLIATANQGSEATYESGFVIDKFPISRPNLTFSTLTVSNMSPEDSSIYLCSVEAHGYGYTFGSGTRLTVV.

V usage is TRBV10-3 and J usage is TRBJ2-3, with 7 positions matching TRBD2. The CDR3 sequence is 15 residues long. Per the germline V gene, CDR1 is ENHRY and CDR2 is SYGVKD. Unmatched junction bases numbered 8, after V lost 8 bases and J lost 0 bases. Here the CDR3 reads CAIAASGTSTDTQYF. CDR3 nucleotide sequence: TGTGCCATCGCGGCTAGCGGAACTAGCACAGATACGCAGTATTTT.

This clonotype was observed a few times. The gene calls are TRBV5-6 and TRBJ2-1; possibly TRBD1 for D (5 bases). The CDR3 is made up of 16 amino acids. Trimming stripped 3 bases from V and 7 bases from J, with 20 bases between. Germline lookup yields CDR1 SGHDT and CDR2 YYEEEE. CDR3 residues: CASSSRRLGAFNEQFF. CDR3 nucleotides: TGTGCCAGCAGCTCCCGTCGTTTAGGGGCCTTTAATGAGCAGTTCTTC.

This clonotype showed up just a few times. This chain connects TRBV7-9 to TRBJ1-4, with 7 bases lining up with TRBD1. CDR1 SEHNR and CDR2 FQNEAQ come from the germline V gene (reference sequence). This CDR3 has 13 amino acids. The V gene end was trimmed by 8 bases and the J gene end by 8 bases; junction bases not matched to a gene: 8. CDR3 nucleotide sequence: TGTGCCAGCGGGGACAGAGGCTACGAAAAACTGTTTTTT. Protein product: CASGDRGYEKLFF.

This clonotype has only a few counts. The rearrangement uses TRBV20-1 and TRBJ2-1; 7 nucleotides align to TRBD2. Trimming removed 5 bases from V and 6 bases from J; junction bases left unmatched: 7. CDR3 length: 13 residues. Per germline, CDR1 DFQATT and CDR2 SNEGSKA (reference sequence). CDR3 region: CSAEGGGVNEQFF. For the CDR3, the DNA is TGCAGTGCTGAGGGCGGGGGTGTCAATGAGCAGTTCTTC.

This chain links TRBV12-3 or TRBV12-4 with TRBJ2-1, with TRBD1 matching 9 bases. CDR3 length: 15 amino acids. Germline trimming cut 5 bases from V and 7 bases from J; bases unmatched to any gene: 9. In nucleotides, the CDR3 is TGTGCCAGCAGTAAAGGGACAGGGATCTCTAATGAGCAGTTCTTC. It yields the protein CASSKGTGISNEQFF.

In regard to this clonotype: A much bigger clone sits one base away, suggesting this may be a read error. The rearrangement links TRBV11-3 to TRBJ2-2; D gene ambiguous. Germline CDR1 and CDR2: SGHNT and YENEEA. The CDR3 is 14 amino acids. The CDR3 loop reads CASSGDSNTRELFF. CDR3 nucleotide sequence: TGTGCCAGCAGCGGCGATTCTAACACCAGGGAGCTGTTTTTT.

This chain links TRBV11-2 with TRBJ2-2; 10 positions agree with TRBD1. The trim removed 3 bases at V and 8 bases at J, leaving 9 bases unmatched. The CDR3 is 16 residues long. Germline lookup yields CDR1 SGHAT and CDR2 FQNNGV. For the CDR3, the DNA is TGTGCCAGCAGCTTGTTAGGGACAGGGGTCAATGGGGAGCTGTTTTTT. Its protein is CASSLLGTGVNGELFF.

This clonotype was seen repeatedly, ten times or more. This sequence joins TRBV7-3 and TRBJ1-1, with no clear D. Looked up from germline, CDR1 is SGHTA and CDR2 is FQGTGA. Trimming took 4 bases from V and 0 from J, leaving 6 bases between them. The CDR3 is 13 amino acids. The CDR3 loop is CASSSQMNTEAFF. The CDR3 DNA reads as TGTGCCAGCAGCTCACAGATGAACACTGAAGCTTTCTTT.

The V gene is TRBV2, the J gene TRBJ1-1; TRBD1 might be the D (6 bases). Germline CDR1 SNHLY, CDR2 FYNNEI. This CDR3 region has 12 residues. V was pared by 7 bases and J by 4 bases, with 10 bases between. The DNA for the CDR3 is TGTGCCAGCAAAGGGGGAAGCACTGAAGCTTTCTTT. Residues: CASKGGSTEAFF.

This clonotype appeared many times. The rearrangement uses TRBV7-9 and TRBJ2-3, with 8 bases that match TRBD2. J lost 2 bases, V lost 3 bases, and 4 bases had no gene match. The CDR3 is 15 amino acids. The V gene's germline CDR1 is SEHNR and CDR2 FQNEAQ (reference sequence). The CDR3 region is CASSLSLADTDTQYF. CDR3 coding DNA: TGTGCCAGCAGCTTGTCACTAGCGGACACAGATACGCAGTATTTT.

This chain uses TRBV4-2 with TRBJ1-3; D unresolved. V lost 1 base and J lost 2, with 15 bases in between. The CDR3 spans 17 residues. The germline V gene has CDR1 LGHNA and CDR2 YNFKEQ. The CDR3 spells CASSQALSALTGNTIYF. DNA for the CDR3: TGTGCCAGCAGCCAAGCACTGTCAGCCTTAACTGGAAACACCATATATTTT.

The chain links TRBV4-1 to TRBJ2-3; no reliable D call. V gave up 0 bases and J gave up 0 bases, with 19 bases separating them. The CDR3 runs 19 residues. Per the germline V gene, CDR1 is MGHRA and CDR2 is YSYEKL. The CDR3 bases are TGCGCCAGCAGCCAAGATTCGCCCGAACGTCCCCTTAGCACAGATACGCAGTATTTT. This gives the protein CASSQDSPERPLSTDTQYF.

This clonotype occurred a few times. This chain joins TRBV6-5 and TRBJ1-1; D unclear. The germline V gene has CDR1 MNHEY and CDR2 SVGAGI. The CDR3 runs to 15 residues. Trimming cost V 2 bases and J 5 bases, with 15 bases left between them. The CDR3 protein is CASSYLKSTGTEAFF. The CDR3 nucleotides are TGTGCCAGCAGTTACCTCAAATCAACGGGAACTGAAGCTTTCTTT.